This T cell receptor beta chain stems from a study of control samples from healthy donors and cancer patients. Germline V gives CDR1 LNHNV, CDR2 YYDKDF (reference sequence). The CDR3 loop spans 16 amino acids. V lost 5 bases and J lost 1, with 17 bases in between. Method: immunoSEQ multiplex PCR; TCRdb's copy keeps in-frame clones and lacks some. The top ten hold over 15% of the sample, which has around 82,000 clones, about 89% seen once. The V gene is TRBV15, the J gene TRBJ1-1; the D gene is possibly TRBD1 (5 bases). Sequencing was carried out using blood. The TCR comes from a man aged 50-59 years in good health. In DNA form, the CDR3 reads TGTGCCACCAGCGCCCGGGACGGACTAAAGAACACTGAAGCTTTCTTT. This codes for CATSARDGLKNTEAFF.